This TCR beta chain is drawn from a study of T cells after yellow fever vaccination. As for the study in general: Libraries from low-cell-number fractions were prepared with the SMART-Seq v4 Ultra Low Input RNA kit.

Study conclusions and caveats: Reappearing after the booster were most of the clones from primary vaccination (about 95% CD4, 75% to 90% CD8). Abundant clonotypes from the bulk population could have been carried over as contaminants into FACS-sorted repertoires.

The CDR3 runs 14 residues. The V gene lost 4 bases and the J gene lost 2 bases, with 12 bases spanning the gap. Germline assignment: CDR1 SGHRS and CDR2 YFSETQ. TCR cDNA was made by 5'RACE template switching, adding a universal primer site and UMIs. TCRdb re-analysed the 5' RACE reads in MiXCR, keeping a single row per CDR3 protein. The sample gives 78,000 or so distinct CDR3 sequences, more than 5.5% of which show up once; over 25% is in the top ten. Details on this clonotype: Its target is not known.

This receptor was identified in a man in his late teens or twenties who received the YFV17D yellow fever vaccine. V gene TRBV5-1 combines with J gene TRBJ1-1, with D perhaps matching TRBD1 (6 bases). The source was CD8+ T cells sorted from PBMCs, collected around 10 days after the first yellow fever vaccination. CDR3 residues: CASSPYRVNTEAFF. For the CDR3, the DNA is TGCGCCAGCAGCCCATACAGGGTTAACACTGAAGCTTTCTTT. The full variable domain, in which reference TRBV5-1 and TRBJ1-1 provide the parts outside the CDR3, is KAGVTQTPRYLIKTRGQQVTLSCSPISGHRSVSWYQQTPGQGLQFLFEYFSETQRNKGNFPGRFSGRQFSNSRSEMNVSTLELGDSALYLCASSPYRVNTEAFFGQGTRLTVV.